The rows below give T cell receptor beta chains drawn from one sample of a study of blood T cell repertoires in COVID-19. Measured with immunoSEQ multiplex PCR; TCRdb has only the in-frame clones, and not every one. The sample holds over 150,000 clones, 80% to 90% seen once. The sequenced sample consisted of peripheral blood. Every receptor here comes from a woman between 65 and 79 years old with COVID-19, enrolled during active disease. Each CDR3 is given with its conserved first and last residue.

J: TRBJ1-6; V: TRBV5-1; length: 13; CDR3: CASSPGTGAPLHF
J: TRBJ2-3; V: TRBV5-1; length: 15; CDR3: CASSWAGGGTDTQYF
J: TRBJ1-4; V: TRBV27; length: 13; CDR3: CASRGFANEKLFF
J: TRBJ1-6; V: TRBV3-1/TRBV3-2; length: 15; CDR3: CASSRGSALNSPLHF
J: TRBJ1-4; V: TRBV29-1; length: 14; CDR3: CSVQKDRRNEKLFF
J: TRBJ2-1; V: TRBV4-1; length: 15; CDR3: CASHAGTSDHNEQFF
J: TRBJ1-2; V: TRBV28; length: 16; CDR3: CASSTLGHSTLYGYTF
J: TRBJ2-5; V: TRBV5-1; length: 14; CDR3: CASSLRQGRETQYF
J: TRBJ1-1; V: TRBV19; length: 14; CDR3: CASMGTERNTEAFF
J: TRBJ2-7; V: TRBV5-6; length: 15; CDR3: CASSSLAGGPHEQYF
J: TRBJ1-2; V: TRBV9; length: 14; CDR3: CASSSGTGEDGYTF
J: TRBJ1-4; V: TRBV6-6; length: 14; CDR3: CASRRTATNEKLFF
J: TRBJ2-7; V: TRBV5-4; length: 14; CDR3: CASSSADSPYEQYF
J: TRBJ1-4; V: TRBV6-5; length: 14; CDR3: CASSYIVLNEKLFF
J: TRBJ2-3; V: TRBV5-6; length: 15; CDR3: CASSLTADYTDTQYF
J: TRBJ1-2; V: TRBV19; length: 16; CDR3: CASRTQQGEGYYGYTF
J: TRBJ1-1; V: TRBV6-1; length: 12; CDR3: CASSDSYTEAFF
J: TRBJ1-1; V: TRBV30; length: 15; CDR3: CALQDRGVVGTEAFF
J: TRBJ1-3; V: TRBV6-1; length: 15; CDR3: CASSEQFGERNTIYF
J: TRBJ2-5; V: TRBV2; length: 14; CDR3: CASSMDRFQETQYF
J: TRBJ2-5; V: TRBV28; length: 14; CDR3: CASSFLGREETQYF
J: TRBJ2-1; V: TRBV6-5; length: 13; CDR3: CASSPRGYNEQFF
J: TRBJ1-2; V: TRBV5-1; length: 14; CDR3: CASSSSTGNYGYTF
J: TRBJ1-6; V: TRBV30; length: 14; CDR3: CAWHGQSYNSPLHF
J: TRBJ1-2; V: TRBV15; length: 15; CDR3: CATSRDRTGAYGYTF
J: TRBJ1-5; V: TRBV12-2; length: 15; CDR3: CASRTPGGFRQPQHF